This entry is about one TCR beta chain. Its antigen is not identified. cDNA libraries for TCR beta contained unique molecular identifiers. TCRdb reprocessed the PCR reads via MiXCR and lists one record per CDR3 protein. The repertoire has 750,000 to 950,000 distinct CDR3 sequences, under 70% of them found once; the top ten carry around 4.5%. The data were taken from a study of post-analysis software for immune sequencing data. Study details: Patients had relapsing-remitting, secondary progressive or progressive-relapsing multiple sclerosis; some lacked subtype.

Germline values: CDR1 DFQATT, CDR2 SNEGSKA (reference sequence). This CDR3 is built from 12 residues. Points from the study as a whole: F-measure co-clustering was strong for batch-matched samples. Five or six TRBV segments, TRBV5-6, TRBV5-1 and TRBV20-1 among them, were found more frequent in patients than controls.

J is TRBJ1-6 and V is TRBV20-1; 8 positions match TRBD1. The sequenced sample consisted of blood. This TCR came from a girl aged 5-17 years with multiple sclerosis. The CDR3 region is CGGRGLRSPLHF. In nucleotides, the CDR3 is TGCGGGGGCAGGGGGCTTCGTTCACCCCTCCACTTT.